The source of this TCR beta chain is a study of Graves' ophthalmopathy and Graves' hyperthyroidism. CDR1 is MNHEY and CDR2 is SVGAGI in the germline V gene. This CDR3 is built from 15 residues. Germline trimming cut 4 bases from V and 2 bases from J; bases unmatched to any gene: 6. About this clonotype: Antigen: not known.

Beta-chain TCR CDR3 regions were amplified from RNA transcripts. First-round RT-PCR relied on HTBI primers, and a second-round multiplex PCR came next. Each CDR3 protein is one row after TCRdb ran MiXCR on the multiplex PCR reads. The sample comprises more than 300,000 distinct CDR3 sequences, about a sixth of which are singletons, and around 2.4% rests with the top ten. Findings and caveats of the study: Prediction of ophthalmopathy progression reached approximately 64% sensitivity and around 72% specificity.

The chain uses TRBV6-5 and TRBJ2-5, with 8 bases aligning to TRBD2. Sequencing was done on a sample of peripheral blood. The receptor comes from an adult woman with stable Graves' hyperthyroidism. The CDR3 DNA follows: TGTGCCAGCAGTTTCTTGGGACTAGTTCAAGAGACCCAGTACTTC. Amino acids: CASSFLGLVQETQYF.